Listed below are T cell receptor beta chains from one sample, sequenced in a study of CD8 T cells in Susac syndrome. One entry per CDR3 protein results from TCRdb running MiXCR on the immunoSEQ multiplex PCR reads. Of about 430,000 distinct CDR3 sequences detected, around 85% appear once; the ten largest clones hold about 0.1%. What was sequenced was CD8+ T cells from PBMCs. The receptor set was obtained from a human donor with multiple sclerosis. The CDR3 runs from the conserved cysteine through the conserved F or W. The D gene is left open where the match is weak. Clone size is given for some rows only: seen once, a few or many times, or a class if the clone is expanded.

D	V	J	size	DNA	CDR3
-	TRBV4-1	TRBJ1-5	once	TGCGCCAGCAGTGAAGAGAGGGGCAATCAGCCCCAGCATTTT	CASSEERGNQPQHF
-	TRBV12-3/TRBV12-4	TRBJ1-4	-	TGTGCCAGCAGAACGGACGGGAATGAAAAACTGTTTTTT	CASRTDGNEKLFF
TRBD2	TRBV7-6	TRBJ2-3	once	TGTGCCAGCAGCCCCGGGACTAGCGGAACCACAGATACGCAGTATTTT	CASSPGTSGTTDTQYF
-	TRBV28	TRBJ1-1	once	TGTGCCAGCAGTTCCCTCGGACAGTTCGGGAACACTGAAGCTTTCTTT	CASSSLGQFGNTEAFF
-	TRBV4-1	TRBJ1-1	-	TGCGCCAGCAGCCAAGAAAACGCGCTCACTGAAGCTTTCTTT	CASSQENALTEAFF
TRBD2	TRBV11-2	TRBJ2-7	-	TGTGCCAGCAGCTTAGCCCGACTAGCGGGAGGGACATACGAGCAGTACTTC	CASSLARLAGGTYEQYF
-	TRBV5-4	TRBJ2-1	once	TGTGCCAGCAGCTTGGATCCGGGAGACGCCTACAATGAGCAGTTCTTC	CASSLDPGDAYNEQFF
-	TRBV18	TRBJ1-5	-	TGTGCCAGCTCACCCCGGTCCTTCAATCAGCCCCAGCATTTT	CASSPRSFNQPQHF
-	TRBV7-6	TRBJ2-5	few	TGTGCCAGCAGCTTAGCAAGCCAGAAAAGTGAGACCCAGTACTTC	CASSLASQKSETQYF
-	TRBV29-1	TRBJ2-1	-	TGCAGCGTTGAAGCCGAAGGGATTCATGAGCAGTTCTTC	CSVEAEGIHEQFF
-	TRBV5-1	TRBJ1-2	-	TGCGCCAGCAGCTTCCCAGGTTCCACCTATGGCTACACCTTC	CASSFPGSTYGYTF
-	TRBV6-1	TRBJ2-1	few	TGTGCCATCAGTGATAGCAGTGTGGGCTCCTACAATGAGCAGTTCTTC	CAISDSSVGSYNEQFF
-	TRBV6-1	TRBJ1-1	-	TGTGCCAGCAGTGATATCCTGGGCAACACTGAAGCTTTCTTT	CASSDILGNTEAFF
-	TRBV20-1	TRBJ2-2	once	TGCAGTGCTAGAGTCTTGACGGGGTCGGGCACCGGGGAGCTGTTTTTT	CSARVLTGSGTGELFF
-	TRBV4-1	TRBJ2-1	-	TGCGCCAGCAGCCAAGTCGCAGGGAGGAATGAGCAGTTCTTC	CASSQVAGRNEQFF
TRBD2	TRBV11-2	TRBJ2-1	-	TGTGCCAGCACCTTAGGAATAGCGGGAGGACTGAGCTCCTACAATGAGCAGTTCTTC	CASTLGIAGGLSSYNEQFF